These T cell receptor beta chains were read from a single sample in a study of shared clonotypes between healthy human individuals. Method: immunoSEQ multiplex PCR; TCRdb's copy keeps in-frame clones and lacks some. The repertoire consists of approximately 2.3 million clones, with just over 90% occurring once and the leading ten covering under 0.45%. The material sequenced was naive CD4+ T cells from PBMCs. The receptors derive from a man younger than 30 in good health. Some clones in this sample may be carry-over from other donors' samples. CDR3s leave out the opening cysteine and the closing phenylalanine or tryptophan. Fields, in order: J gene, V gene, CDR3 protein.

j_gene: TRBJ1-1; v_gene: TRBV7-9; CDR3aa: ASSLAQGAAF
j_gene: TRBJ1-1; v_gene: TRBV5-1; CDR3aa: ASSLEDLDTEAF
j_gene: TRBJ2-7; v_gene: TRBV5-1; CDR3aa: ASSLALWGSPSYEQY
j_gene: TRBJ2-1; v_gene: TRBV7-3; CDR3aa: ASSLSSGRSYNEQF
j_gene: TRBJ1-2; v_gene: TRBV27; CDR3aa: ASSLRRGAEEHT
j_gene: TRBJ2-7; v_gene: TRBV7-2; CDR3aa: ASSLMPGGVHEQY
j_gene: TRBJ1-5; v_gene: TRBV28; CDR3aa: ASSLGTVGESNQPQH
j_gene: TRBJ2-2; v_gene: TRBV5-8; CDR3aa: ASSLGDRGTGELF
j_gene: TRBJ1-2; v_gene: TRBV9; CDR3aa: ASSQRAGYGYT
j_gene: TRBJ1-2; v_gene: TRBV28; CDR3aa: ASTRNNGYT
j_gene: TRBJ1-1; v_gene: TRBV7-3; CDR3aa: ASSFRGANTEAF
j_gene: TRBJ2-7; v_gene: TRBV6-5; CDR3aa: ASSYDGRGGYEQY
j_gene: TRBJ2-3; v_gene: TRBV7-2; CDR3aa: ASRLAGVRDTQY
j_gene: TRBJ1-2; v_gene: TRBV2; CDR3aa: ASLSEALVIYGYT
j_gene: TRBJ2-7; v_gene: TRBV9; CDR3aa: ASTVRRGLAGPYEQY
j_gene: TRBJ1-5; v_gene: TRBV7-2; CDR3aa: ASSNRQGASQPQH
j_gene: TRBJ1-2; v_gene: TRBV5-4; CDR3aa: ASSSPGQLGDNGYT
j_gene: TRBJ1-5; v_gene: TRBV19; CDR3aa: ASSIGGSSSQPQH
j_gene: TRBJ2-7; v_gene: TRBV7-2; CDR3aa: ASSGTGLAGVERTYEQY
j_gene: TRBJ2-5; v_gene: TRBV5-1; CDR3aa: ASSYRVQETQY
j_gene: TRBJ1-3; v_gene: TRBV27; CDR3aa: ASRGTGNTIY
j_gene: TRBJ1-5; v_gene: TRBV6-4; CDR3aa: ASSGTGVAQPQH
j_gene: TRBJ1-1; v_gene: TRBV18; CDR3aa: ASSPLKGGGTEAF
j_gene: TRBJ2-1; v_gene: TRBV7-2; CDR3aa: ASSSAGTSVYNEQF
j_gene: TRBJ2-1; v_gene: TRBV5-1; CDR3aa: ASRRSGTEGLEQF
j_gene: TRBJ1-5; v_gene: TRBV5-1; CDR3aa: ASSPDPNQPQH
j_gene: TRBJ2-3; v_gene: TRBV28; CDR3aa: ASSEGGGGSDTQY
j_gene: TRBJ1-2; v_gene: TRBV6-5; CDR3aa: ATRSPGGNGYT
j_gene: TRBJ1-5; v_gene: TRBV7-2; CDR3aa: ASSLMVGGNQPQH
j_gene: TRBJ1-2; v_gene: TRBV28; CDR3aa: ASSSLGGGYT
j_gene: TRBJ2-1; v_gene: TRBV18; CDR3aa: ASSPPTGPRSDEQF
j_gene: TRBJ1-1; v_gene: TRBV6-5; CDR3aa: ASSYFAQGEAF
j_gene: TRBJ2-5; v_gene: TRBV5-1; CDR3aa: ASSFSEETQY
j_gene: TRBJ2-2; v_gene: TRBV18; CDR3aa: ASSPKLAENTGELF
j_gene: TRBJ1-2; v_gene: TRBV21-1; CDR3aa: ASSKAVGTAYGYT
j_gene: TRBJ2-7; v_gene: TRBV6-1; CDR3aa: ASTPGLSSYEQY
j_gene: TRBJ2-7; v_gene: TRBV29-1; CDR3aa: SAQVGTSYEQY
j_gene: TRBJ2-2; v_gene: TRBV5-6; CDR3aa: ASSFEGGYEGGELF
j_gene: TRBJ2-1; v_gene: TRBV5-1; CDR3aa: ASSFGLATYNEQF
j_gene: TRBJ1-5; v_gene: TRBV5-4; CDR3aa: ASSLAGNGQPQH
j_gene: TRBJ2-7; v_gene: TRBV4-1; CDR3aa: ASSQAHDGGRSYEQY
j_gene: TRBJ1-5; v_gene: TRBV27; CDR3aa: ASSLGEGDSNQPQH
j_gene: TRBJ2-1; v_gene: TRBV10-2; CDR3aa: ASSGPGRNEQF